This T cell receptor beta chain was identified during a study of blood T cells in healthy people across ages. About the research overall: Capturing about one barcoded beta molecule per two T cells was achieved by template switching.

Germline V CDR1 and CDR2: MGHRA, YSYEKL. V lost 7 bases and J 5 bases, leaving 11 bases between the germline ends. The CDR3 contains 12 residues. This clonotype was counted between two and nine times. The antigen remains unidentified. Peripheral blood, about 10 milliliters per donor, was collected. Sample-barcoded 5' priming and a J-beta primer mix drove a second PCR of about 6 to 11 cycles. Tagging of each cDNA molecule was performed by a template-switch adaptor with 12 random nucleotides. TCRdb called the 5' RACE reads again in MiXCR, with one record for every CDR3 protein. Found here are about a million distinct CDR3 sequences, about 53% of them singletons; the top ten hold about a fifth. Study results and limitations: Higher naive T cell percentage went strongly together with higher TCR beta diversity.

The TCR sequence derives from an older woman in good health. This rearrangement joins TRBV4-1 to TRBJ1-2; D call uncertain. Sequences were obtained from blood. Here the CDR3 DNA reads TGCGCCAGCAAGGGCAGAAATTATGGCTACACCTTC. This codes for CASKGRNYGYTF.